Presented here are 8 T cell receptor beta chains from one specimen sequenced in a study of cytomegalovirus exposure and HLA in healthy donors. The PCR made use of 60 Vbeta and 13 Jbeta primers. Profiled with immunoSEQ multiplex PCR; TCRdb holds only in-frame clones, not every one. The sample has around 110,000 clones; about 69% are singletons. The sequenced sample was PBMCs. All receptors derive from a woman younger than 30 in good health and CMV-seronegative.

There are a few counts of this clone. The rearrangement uses TRBV9 and TRBJ2-7, with 9 bases fitting TRBD1. V lost 2 bases, J lost 5 bases, and 5 bases stayed unmatched. The CDR3 loop spans 14 amino acids. Per germline, CDR1 SGDLS and CDR2 YYNGEE. The chain's CDR3 is CASSVSTGGHEQYF. The DNA for the CDR3 is TGTGCCAGCAGCGTTTCGACAGGGGGACACGAGCAGTACTTC.

The chain is built from TRBV5-1 and TRBJ2-7; weak D call: TRBD1 (5 bases). The CDR3 is made up of 12 amino acids. V was pared by 4 bases and J by 3 bases, with 8 bases between. From germline, CDR1 is SGHRS and CDR2 YFSETQ. The CDR3 spells CASSPQGYEQYF. For the CDR3, the DNA is TGCGCCAGCAGCCCGCAGGGCTACGAGCAGTACTTC.

This chain connects TRBV2 to TRBJ2-1; 8 nucleotides match TRBD2. Germline-derived CDR1 and CDR2 are SNHLY and FYNNEI. Trimming took 2 bases from V and 5 from J; bases not matched to a gene: 8. This CDR3 contains 16 residues. CDR3 residues: CASSEYGRGANNEQFF. CDR3 nucleotides: TGTGCCAGCAGTGAATACGGGCGGGGGGCAAACAATGAGCAGTTCTTC.

The chain carries TRBV28 and TRBJ2-7, with 7 bases identical to TRBD1. Unmatched junction bases numbered 6, after V lost 4 bases and J lost 3 bases. In germline, CDR1 is MDHEN, CDR2 SYDVKM. This CDR3 is 14 amino acids long. DNA for the CDR3: TGTGCCAGCAGTTGGACAGGTCGCGTCTACGAGCAGTACTTC. Amino acids: CASSWTGRVYEQYF.

As regards this clone: This CDR3 is missing its conserved last phenylalanine or tryptophan, likely due to a read error. V usage is TRBV15 and J usage is TRBJ1-1; TRBD1 might be the D (6 bases). Germline CDR1 is LNHNV and CDR2 is YYDKDF (reference sequence). V dropped 0 bases and J dropped 1 base, with 9 bases sitting between them. This CDR3 contains 15 residues. The CDR3 loop reads CATSRDLGANTEAFV. In DNA form, the CDR3 reads TGTGCCACCAGCAGAGATCTGGGGGCGAACACTGAAGCTTTCGTT.

The chain has TRBV5-4 and TRBJ2-7; D may be TRBD1 (6 bases). There are 13 residues in the CDR3. CDR1 and CDR2 (germline): SGHNT, YYREEE (reference sequence). V lost 1 base and J 5 bases, leaving 10 bases between the germline ends. CDR3 DNA sequence: TGTGCCAGCAGCTTGACAGGGTCGGACGAGCAGTACTTC. Encoded protein: CASSLTGSDEQYF. Drawing the rest from reference TRBV5-4 and TRBJ2-7, the complete variable domain is ETGVTQSPTHLIKTRGQQVTLRCSSQSGHNTVSWYQQALGQGPQFIFQYYREEENGRGNFPPRFSGLQFPNYSSELNVNALELDDSALYLCASSLTGSDEQYFGPGTRLTVT.

V and J are TRBV7-2 and TRBJ2-5, with TRBD1 as a possible D gene (5 bases). The end of the DNA fits TRBJ2-7 better, so the J call may be wrong. The CDR3 extends over 13 amino acids. Germline V gives CDR1 SGHTA, CDR2 FQGNSA. The CDR3 coding sequence is TGTGCCAGCAGCTTCCGACAGTCCTACGAGCAGTACTTC. It encodes CASSFRQSYEQYF.

The chain has TRBV30 and TRBJ2-7, with TRBD2 matching over 8 bases. CDR3 length: 14 residues. Germline V gene sequence: CDR1 GTSNPN, CDR2 SVGIG (reference sequence). V trimming: 2 bases; J trimming: 1 base; junction bases outside the gene matches: 4. CDR3 nucleotides: TGTGCCTGGAGTTATAGCGGGGCTTCCTACGAGCAGTACTTC. Protein sequence: CAWSYSGASYEQYF.